This T cell receptor (beta chain) derives from a study of T cells in women clearing cervical HPV infection. Study details: Donors had HPV16-related CIN3 or worse; 2 had invasive cancer. Blood came at first lesion visit for cases, post-clearance for controls.

Cervical HPV DNA detected by MY09/MY11 PCR, typed by dot-blot. TCR beta CDR3 amplified by multiplex PCR from approximately 1,200 ng genomic DNA. Data came from immunoSEQ multiplex PCR; TCRdb stores just in-frame clones and leaves some out. Here the sample table reports tens of thousands of clones. The germline V gene has CDR1 LNHDA and CDR2 SQIVND (reference sequence). This CDR3 is 16 amino acids long. V was pared by 3 bases and J by 2 bases, with 11 bases between. This clone is labeled medium-sized based on frequency. Read coverage stops 3 residues before the CDR3 terminus; the germline J gene supplies the remainder.

Sequencing was carried out using blood buffy coat. The TCR comes from a woman aged 18-70 years with a cervical HPV16 infection that either progressed to CIN3+ or cleared (not recorded which). The chain links TRBV19 to TRBJ2-6; D is perhaps TRBD2 (6 bases). The CDR3 is CASSMVAGTGANVLTF. The sequenced CDR3 bases are TGTGCCAGTAGTATGGTCGCGGGGACTGGGGCCAACGTC.